A selection of T cell receptor beta chains follows, all from one sample in a study of cytomegalovirus exposure and HLA in healthy donors. Sequencing used immunoSEQ multiplex PCR; TCRdb keeps in-frame clones, though not all of them. The sample consists of under 150,000 clones, 70% to 75% of them appearing once. The material sequenced was PBMCs. Source of these receptors: a woman aged 40 to 49 in good health and CMV-seronegative. Both conserved end residues are part of each CDR3. The D gene is left open where the match is weak. Only some rows state a clone size, as once, few, many or a class for expanded clones.

V,J,D,size,DNA,CDR3
TRBV5-6,TRBJ2-3,.,.,TGTGCCAGCAGCTTGGAACGGGGGGACATATACACAGATACGCAGTATTTT,CASSLERGDIYTDTQYF
TRBV7-6,TRBJ1-6,.,.,TGTGCCAGCAGCTTAGCTTCGCGGGGGTCATCGGATTCACCCCTCCACTTT,CASSLASRGSSDSPLHF
TRBV20-1,TRBJ1-4,.,.,TGCGCGGGGCCCACGGGGGAAAAACTGTTTTTT,CAGPTGEKLFF
TRBV7-3,TRBJ2-3,.,once,TGTGCCAGCAGCTTAGGGGGGGGCCTCACAGATACGCAGTATTTT,CASSLGGGLTDTQYF
TRBV28,TRBJ1-5,.,.,TGTGCCAGCAGTTTATGGGTCGAGGGCGGTCAGCCCCAGCATTTT,CASSLWVEGGQPQHF
TRBV5-1,TRBJ2-7,.,few,TGCGCCAGCAGCTTTACAGGAGACTACGAGCAGTACTTC,CASSFTGDYEQYF
TRBV7-9,TRBJ1-2,TRBD1,.,TGTGCCAGCAGCCCAGGACAGGGGGCAGGATCTGTGGGAGGCTACACCTTC,CASSPGQGAGSVGGYTF
TRBV7-6,TRBJ1-2,.,.,TGTGCCAGCAGCTTAAATGTTGGAGGGTTGGCTAACTATGGCTACACCTTC,CASSLNVGGLANYGYTF
TRBV5-6,TRBJ1-2,.,.,TGTGCCAGCACCCCTGGGGGGGGCGGCTACACCTTC,CASTPGGGGYTF
TRBV4-1,TRBJ2-3,TRBD2,.,TGCGCCAGCAGCCAACGCCTAGCGGGGGAGCCGGGGGATACGCAGTATTTT,CASSQRLAGEPGDTQYF
TRBV4-1,TRBJ1-1,.,few,TGCGCCAGCAGCCGAAAAGGTGGCGGGGACACTGAAGCTTTCTTT,CASSRKGGGDTEAFF
TRBV7-2,TRBJ2-1,TRBD2,.,TGTGCCAGCAGCTCCCTAGCGGGGGGTAGTAATGAGCAGTTCTTC,CASSSLAGGSNEQFF
TRBV7-8,TRBJ2-5,TRBD1,.,TGTGCCAGCAGCTTAGGGGGCCAGGGGGAGCAAGAGACCCAGTACTTC,CASSLGGQGEQETQYF
TRBV5-1,TRBJ2-2,TRBD2,.,TGCGCCAGCAGCCAATCTAGCGGGGGGGCCGGCACCGGGGAGCTGTTTTTT,CASSQSSGGAGTGELFF
TRBV5-5,TRBJ1-5,.,.,TGTGCCAGCAGCTTCGCAACACAGGGAAATCAGCCCCAGCATTTT,CASSFATQGNQPQHF
TRBV2,TRBJ2-4,.,.,TGTGCCAGCAGTTCGACTAGAAACATTCAGTACTTC,CASSSTRNIQYF
TRBV28,TRBJ2-4,.,.,TGTGCCAGCGCGGGGTCGGCGCAGGGTATTCGCATTCAGTACTTC,CASAGSAQGIRIQYF
TRBV27,TRBJ1-5,TRBD1,few,TGTGCCAGCAGTACTACAGGGGTCAATCAGCCCCAGCATTTT,CASSTTGVNQPQHF
TRBV11-2,TRBJ2-2,TRBD1,.,TGTGCCAGCAGCCCGATGGGACAGTTGGGCACCGGGGAGCTGTTTTTT,CASSPMGQLGTGELFF
TRBV5-4,TRBJ2-1,TRBD2,.,TGTGCCAGCAGCATTAGCGGGGGCCAGTACAATGAGCAGTTCTTC,CASSISGGQYNEQFF
TRBV6-5,TRBJ1-1,.,.,TGTGCCAGCAGACTCTACAGGAGGGACACTGAAGCTTTCTTT,CASRLYRRDTEAFF
TRBV4-1,TRBJ1-5,.,.,TGCGCCAGCAGCCAAGATCCGGACAGTAGAAGGCCCCAGCATTTT,CASSQDPDSRRPQHF
TRBV9,TRBJ2-3,.,.,TGTGCCAGCAGCGGCGGACAGCGCGATACGCAGTATTTT,CASSGGQRDTQYF
TRBV27,TRBJ2-2,.,few,TGTGCCTCCGGGGGGACAGGCCTCACCGGGGAGCTGTTTTTT,CASGGTGLTGELFF
TRBV7-9,TRBJ2-2,TRBD1,few,TGTGCCAGCAGCTTACGACAGGGGGGGTCCGGGGAGCTGTTTTTT,CASSLRQGGSGELFF
TRBV29-1,TRBJ2-5,TRBD1,.,TGCAGCGTGACCGATTGGGACAGGGTAAGGGAGACCCAGTACTTC,CSVTDWDRVRETQYF
TRBV11-2,TRBJ2-7,TRBD1,.,TGTGCCAGCAGCTCCAGGGACAGGGTAATTGACGAGCAGTACTTC,CASSSRDRVIDEQYF
TRBV28,TRBJ2-4,.,.,TGTGCCAGCAGTTCACGACAGGAACCAAACATTCAGTACTTC,CASSSRQEPNIQYF
TRBV25-1,TRBJ2-7,.,.,TGTGCCAGCAGTCCCTCCGACGGGTTCTACGAGCAGTACTTC,CASSPSDGFYEQYF
TRBV6-4,TRBJ1-1,.,.,TGTGCCAGCAGTTACAGCTGGAACACTGAAGCTTTCTTT,CASSYSWNTEAFF
TRBV9,TRBJ2-5,.,.,TGTGCCAGCAGCGTAGGGGCAAGCCCCCAAGAGACCCAGTACTTC,CASSVGASPQETQYF
TRBV7-9,TRBJ1-4,.,.,TGTGCCAGCAGGGGAGATGAAAAACTGTTTTTT,CASRGDEKLFF
TRBV6-5,TRBJ1-3,.,.,TGTGCCAGCAGTTACTCCCAGACCGGGACTGGAAACACCATATATTTT,CASSYSQTGTGNTIYF
TRBV2,TRBJ2-7,.,.,TGTGCCAGCAGTGAGACATTTTACGAGCAGTACTTC,CASSETFYEQYF
TRBV15,TRBJ2-5,.,.,TGTGCCACCAGCAGAGCACTCCGGGACAAGGAAGAGACCCAGTACTTC,CATSRALRDKEETQYF
TRBV6-6,TRBJ1-5,TRBD1,.,TGTGCCAGCAGAGACAGGGTGGGGAATCAGCCCCAGCATTTT,CASRDRVGNQPQHF
TRBV7-9,TRBJ1-2,.,.,TGTGCCAGCAGCTTAGCCGACAGCTATGGCTACACCTTC,CASSLADSYGYTF
TRBV5-5,TRBJ2-7,.,.,TGTGCCAGCAGCTTGGTTGAGGGGGCCTACGAGCAGTACTTC,CASSLVEGAYEQYF
TRBV5-1,TRBJ2-1,.,.,TGCGCCAGCAGCTTGGGTCAGGGGCCGGTCTACAATGAGCAGTTCTTC,CASSLGQGPVYNEQFF
TRBV7-3,TRBJ1-1,.,.,TGTGCCAGCAGCTTAAACTGGGGGCGCGTCACTGAAGCTTTCTTT,CASSLNWGRVTEAFF
TRBV5-4,TRBJ2-5,TRBD1,.,TGTGCCAGCAGCAAAACGACAGGGGGGGGAGAGACCCAGTACTTC,CASSKTTGGGETQYF
TRBV30,TRBJ1-5,TRBD1,.,TGTGCCGGTTTGACAGGGGTTTGTCAGCCCCAGCATTTT,CAGLTGVCQPQHF
TRBV2,TRBJ2-5,TRBD2,.,TGTGCCAGCAGTGAACAGTCGGGGGGTGCGACCCAGTACTTC,CASSEQSGGATQYF
TRBV10-2,TRBJ1-2,.,.,TGCGCCAGCAGTGAGCCTACAGGAGGGGTTTACTATGGCTACACCTTC,CASSEPTGGVYYGYTF
TRBV4-1,TRBJ2-1,TRBD2,.,TGCGCCAGCAGCCAAGATTTACTTCCCCTAGCGGGGAGGAACAATGAGCAGTTCTTC,CASSQDLLPLAGRNNEQFF
TRBV7-7,TRBJ1-4,TRBD1,.,TGTGCTAGCAGCTTAGAGACAGGGCCTAATGAAAAACTGTTTTTT,CASSLETGPNEKLFF
TRBV5-1,TRBJ2-2,TRBD1,.,TGCGCCAGCAGCTTCGGACAGGGGGACGGGGAGCTGTTTTTT,CASSFGQGDGELFF
TRBV11-1,TRBJ2-7,.,.,TGTGCCAGCAGCTCGGACACGACCTACGAGCAGTACTTC,CASSSDTTYEQYF
TRBV6-5,TRBJ2-1,TRBD2,.,TGTGCCAGCCAGTCAGGCGGGGGGGCCGGTGAGCAGTTCTTC,CASQSGGGAGEQFF
TRBV6-1,TRBJ1-6,TRBD1,.,TGTGCCAGCAGTGAAGCAGGGACAGGGGGTTCACCCCTCCACTTT,CASSEAGTGGSPLHF
TRBV10-3,TRBJ2-3,TRBD1,.,TGTGCCACCTGGGACAGGGGCACAGATACGCAGTATTTT,CATWDRGTDTQYF
TRBV25-1,TRBJ2-1,TRBD2,.,TGTGCCAGCAGTGACCCGGCTAGCGGGGGTTACAATGAGCAGTTCTTC,CASSDPASGGYNEQFF
TRBV7-9,TRBJ1-4,TRBD1,.,TGTGCCAGCAGCTTAGGGACAGGGTTAAGAAATGAAAAACTGTTTTTT,CASSLGTGLRNEKLFF